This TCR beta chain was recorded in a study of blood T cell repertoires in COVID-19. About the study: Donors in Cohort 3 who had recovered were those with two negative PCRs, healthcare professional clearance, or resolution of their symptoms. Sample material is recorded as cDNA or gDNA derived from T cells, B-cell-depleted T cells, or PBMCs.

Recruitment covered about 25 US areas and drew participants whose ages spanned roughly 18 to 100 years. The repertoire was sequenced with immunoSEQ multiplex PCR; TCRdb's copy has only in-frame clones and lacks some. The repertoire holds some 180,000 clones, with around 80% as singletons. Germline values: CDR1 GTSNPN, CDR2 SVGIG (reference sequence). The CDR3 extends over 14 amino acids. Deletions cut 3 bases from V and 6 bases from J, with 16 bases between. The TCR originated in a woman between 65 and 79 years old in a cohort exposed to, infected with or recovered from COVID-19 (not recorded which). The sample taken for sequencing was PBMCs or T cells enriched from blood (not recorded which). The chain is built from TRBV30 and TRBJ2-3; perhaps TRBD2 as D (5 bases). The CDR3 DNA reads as TGTGCCTGGAGCACGGGGTCCACGGCGGATACGCAGTATTTT. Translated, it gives CAWSTGSTADTQYF. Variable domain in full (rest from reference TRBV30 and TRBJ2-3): SQTIHQWPATLVQPVGSPLSLECTVEGTSNPNLYWYRQAAGRGLQLLFYSVGIGQISSEVPQNLSASRPQDRQFILSSKKLLLSDSGFYLCAWSTGSTADTQYFGPGTRLTVL.